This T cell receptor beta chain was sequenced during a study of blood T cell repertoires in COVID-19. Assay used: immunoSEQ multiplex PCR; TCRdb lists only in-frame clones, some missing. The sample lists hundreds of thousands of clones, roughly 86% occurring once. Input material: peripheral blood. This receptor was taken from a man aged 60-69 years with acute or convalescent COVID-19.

CDR3 sequence: CASSDSQGHNQPQHF. In DNA form, the CDR3 reads TGTGCCAGCAGCGACAGTCAGGGACACAATCAGCCCCAGCATTTT. This chain connects TRBV6-5 to TRBJ1-5; D might be TRBD1 (6 bases). There are 15 residues in the CDR3. Looked up from germline, CDR1 is MNHEY and CDR2 is SVGAGI. The germline V and J ends were trimmed by 6 bases and 3 bases, with 15 bases remaining between them.